This is a list of T cell receptor beta chains from one sample in a study of blood T cells in healthy people across ages. TCRdb re-called the 5' RACE reads through MiXCR, storing one row per CDR3 protein. Of 750,000 or so distinct CDR3 sequences in the sample, just under 25% are singletons; the top ten hold 9.4%. The same data also went into a second study, on T cells of mothers and their children.

The sequenced sample was blood. All receptors come from a boy under 18 in good health. The CDR3 runs from the conserved cysteine through the conserved F or W.

TRBV5-8 | CASSLGMGEVQETQYF
TRBV4-2 | CASSPSATSGARSYEQYF
TRBV2 | CASEQRGSGETQYF
TRBV7-3 | CASSVQGAHYNEQFF
TRBV3-1 | CASSQVGRYEQYF
TRBV15 | CATRTDYNSPLHF
TRBV6-6 | CASRSPGGRFEKLFF
TRBV7-9 | CASSSLWTGEFHEQYF
TRBV6-2/TRBV6-3 | CASSFTASYEQYF
TRBV3-1 | CASRPLGGGSTDTQYF
TRBV2 | CASTLETTETQYF
TRBV5-1 | CASSLTGVPPYGYTF
TRBV20-1 | CSARGDRGYEQYF
TRBV15 | CATSRDGAGGTDTQYF
TRBV2 | CASNMEESGYTF
TRBV2 | CASSTSGGYNEQFF
TRBV12-3/TRBV12-4 | CASSFSPDSGGFYTF
TRBV7-9 | CASSLRLAGGDNEQFF
TRBV15 | CATSRGTGLEKLFF
TRBV6-5 | CASRGSDLAKNIQYF
TRBV29-1 | CSVPAVNTEAFF
TRBV11-1 | CASTLRTSGGRTDTQYF
TRBV28 | CASSFPGQYYEQYF